This TCR beta chain derives from a study of technical replicates of blood from a few donors. This CDR3 comprises 15 residues. V was pared by 7 bases and J by 1 base, with 6 bases of the junction left unmatched. The germline V gene encodes CDR1 SGHNT and CDR2 YYREEE (reference sequence). The data were produced by immunoSEQ multiplex PCR, yet TCRdb's version contains in-frame clones alone and is incomplete. The sample contains 70,000 or so clones, 91% of which appear only once. The source is a human donor in good health. Some clones in this sample may be carry-over from other donors' samples. V is TRBV5-4 and J is TRBJ2-2; TRBD1 matches 8 bases. The sample consisted of T cells isolated from PBMCs. In DNA form, the CDR3 reads TGTGCCAGCGCGGCGGGGACAGGGAACACCGGGGAGCTGTTTTTT. This translates into CASAAGTGNTGELFF.